One sample yielded the 8 T cell receptor beta chains listed below, sequenced in a study of blood T cell repertoires in COVID-19. This table comes from immunoSEQ multiplex PCR, and its TCRdb copy is limited to in-frame clones, with some not included. Among nearly 300,000 clones, around 88% were seen once, and the ten largest hold just under 7%. The material sequenced was peripheral blood. Receptors were obtained from a woman aged 25-40 years who had recovered from COVID-19.

The chain is built from TRBV5-1 and TRBJ2-3; 10 bases fit TRBD2. Per the germline V gene, CDR1 is SGHRS and CDR2 is YFSETQ. Trimming at V came to 1 base and at J to 1 base, leaving 3 bases not matched to a gene. CDR3 length: 16 residues. CDR3 nucleotides: TGCGCCAGCAGCTTGTTAGCGGGGGGTCGCACAGATACGCAGTATTTT. Translating it yields CASSLLAGGRTDTQYF.

V and J are TRBV30 and TRBJ2-2; D might be TRBD2 (7 bases). The germline CDR1 and CDR2 sequences are GTSNPN and SVGIG (reference sequence). This CDR3 comprises 14 residues. V was pared by 4 bases and J by 17 bases, with 26 bases between. The CDR3 is CAWTPALTGGLGFF. CDR3 nucleotides: TGTGCCTGGACCCCCGCTTTAACGGGGGGCCTCGGATTTTTT.

This chain connects TRBV15 to TRBJ2-1; no clear D gene. From germline, CDR1 is LNHNV and CDR2 YYDKDF (reference sequence). The V end was cut by 0 bases, the J end by 3 bases, with 27 bases between. The CDR3 loop spans 21 amino acids. This CDR3 is CATSRDVDTKAFTRNYNEQFF. CDR3 nucleotide sequence: TGTGCCACCAGCAGAGATGTCGACACCAAGGCTTTTACTCGCAACTACAATGAGCAGTTCTTC.

The chain is built from TRBV24-1 and TRBJ2-2; TRBD1 agrees at 10 bases. V was clipped by 4 bases and J by 4 bases; unmatched bases: 5. In germline, CDR1 is KGHDR, CDR2 SFDVKD. CDR3 size: 16 residues. CDR3: CATSDPGQGGTGELFF. The CDR3 nucleotides read TGTGCCACCAGTGACCCTGGACAGGGGGGCACCGGGGAGCTGTTTTTT.

CDR3 amino acids: CASSSVGEPSLGTQYF. CDR3 nucleotides: TGTGCCAGCAGCTCTGTCGGGGAGCCCTCGCTCGGTACGCAGTATTTT. The rearrangement links TRBV13 to TRBJ2-3; possibly TRBD2 for D (5 bases). Germline CDR1 and CDR2: PRHDT and FYEKMQ (reference sequence). This CDR3 is 16 amino acids long. V was shortened by 4 bases and J by 8 bases, with 22 bases between the two germline ends.

V and J are TRBV5-1 and TRBJ1-6, with a tentative D call TRBD1 (6 bases). The V gene's germline CDR1 is SGHRS and CDR2 YFSETQ. V was cut by 5 bases and J by 11 bases, with 20 bases left in between. The CDR3 extends over 15 amino acids. CDR3 region: CASRNLEQGSAPLHF. The CDR3 bases are TGCGCCAGCAGAAATTTGGAGCAGGGGTCGGCACCCCTCCACTTT.

The chain employs TRBV18 and TRBJ2-5, with TRBD1 matching over 8 bases. Looked up from germline, CDR1 is KGHSH and CDR2 is LQKENI. The V and J ends lost 4 bases and 2 bases, in that order; junction bases with no gene match: 3. This CDR3 comprises 14 residues. CDR3 loop: CASSRDRGQETQYF. In nucleotides, the CDR3 is TGTGCCAGCTCACGAGACAGGGGTCAAGAGACCCAGTACTTC.

The rearrangement uses TRBV28 and TRBJ2-1; 9 nucleotides align to TRBD1. Germline V gene data show CDR1 as MDHEN and CDR2 as SYDVKM. The J segment lost 4 bases and the V segment lost 4 bases, leaving 5 bases of the junction unmatched. The CDR3 spans 15 residues. CDR3 protein: CASSWGQGFYNEQFF. For the CDR3, the DNA is TGTGCCAGCAGTTGGGGACAGGGCTTTTACAATGAGCAGTTCTTC.